Sequencing of this TCR beta chain was carried out in a study of blood T cell repertoires in COVID-19. Overall study context: Specimens from acute and convalescent COVID-19 originated in the United States, Italy and Spain. In each case, the material was cDNA or gDNA derived from T cells, B-cell-depleted T cells, or PBMCs.

CDR1 is LGHNA and CDR2 is YSLEER in the germline V gene. This CDR3 is built from 18 residues. Between the trimmed V and J ends, which lost 1 base and 0 bases, there was a span of 17 bases. Authors' processing steps: From reference gene primer amplification, estimates of nucleated cell counts were derived. The method was immunoSEQ multiplex PCR; TCRdb's version includes in-frame clones alone and lacks a portion of them. From that table come the V and J calls and clone size; the DNA was used to work out D and trimming. This table has just under 350,000 clones, about 93% appearing once. The clonotype originates from a woman aged 18-29 years who had recovered from COVID-19. The sample taken for sequencing was peripheral blood. The J gene is TRBJ2-3, the V gene TRBV4-3; possible D gene TRBD2, 5 bases. The CDR3 region has the DNA TGCGCCAGCAGCCAAGTTTTAATCGGCGGGCAGAGCACAGATACGCAGTATTTT. This gives the protein CASSQVLIGGQSTDTQYF.